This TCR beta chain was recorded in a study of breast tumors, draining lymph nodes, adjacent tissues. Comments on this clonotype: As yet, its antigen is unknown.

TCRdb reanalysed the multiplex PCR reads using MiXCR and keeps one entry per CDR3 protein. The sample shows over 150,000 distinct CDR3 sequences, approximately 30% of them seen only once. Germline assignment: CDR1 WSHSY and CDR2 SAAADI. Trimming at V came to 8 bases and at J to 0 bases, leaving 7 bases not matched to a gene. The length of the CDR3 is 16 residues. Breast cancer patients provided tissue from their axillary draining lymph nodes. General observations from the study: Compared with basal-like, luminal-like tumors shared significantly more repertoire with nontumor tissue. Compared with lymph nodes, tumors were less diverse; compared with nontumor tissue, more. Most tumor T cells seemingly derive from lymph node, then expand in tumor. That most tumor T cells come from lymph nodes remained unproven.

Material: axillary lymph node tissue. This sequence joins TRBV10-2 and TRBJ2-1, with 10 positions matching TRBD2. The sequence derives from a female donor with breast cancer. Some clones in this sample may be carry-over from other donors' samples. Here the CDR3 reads CASLSGGAGSYNEQFF. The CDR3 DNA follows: TGCGCCAGCTTAAGCGGGGGGGCCGGCTCCTACAATGAGCAGTTCTTC.